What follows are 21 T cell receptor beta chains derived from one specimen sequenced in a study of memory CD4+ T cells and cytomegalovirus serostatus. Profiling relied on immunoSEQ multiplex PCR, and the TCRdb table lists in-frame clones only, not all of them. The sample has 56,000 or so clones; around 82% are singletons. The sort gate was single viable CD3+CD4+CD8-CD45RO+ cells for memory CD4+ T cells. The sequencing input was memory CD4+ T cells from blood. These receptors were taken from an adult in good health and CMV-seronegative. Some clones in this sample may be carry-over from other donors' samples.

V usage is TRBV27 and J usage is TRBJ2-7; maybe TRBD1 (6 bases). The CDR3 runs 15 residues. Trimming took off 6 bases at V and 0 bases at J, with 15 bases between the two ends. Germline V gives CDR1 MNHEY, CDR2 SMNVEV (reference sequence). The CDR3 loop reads CASRLTGSSSYEQYF. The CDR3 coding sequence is TGTGCCAGCAGGCTGACAGGATCGAGCTCCTACGAGCAGTACTTC.

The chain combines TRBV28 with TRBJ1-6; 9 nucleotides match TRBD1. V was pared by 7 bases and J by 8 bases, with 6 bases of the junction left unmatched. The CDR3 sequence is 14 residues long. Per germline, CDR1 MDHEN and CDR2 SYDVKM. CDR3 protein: CASTRDRVDSPLHF. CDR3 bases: TGTGCCAGCACCCGGGACAGGGTTGATTCACCCCTCCACTTT.

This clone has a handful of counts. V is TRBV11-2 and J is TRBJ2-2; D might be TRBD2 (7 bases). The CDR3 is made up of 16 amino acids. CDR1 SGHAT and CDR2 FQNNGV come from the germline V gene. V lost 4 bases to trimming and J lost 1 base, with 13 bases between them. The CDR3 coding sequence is TGTGCCAGCAGCTGGGCGGGGGCCCTGAACACCGGGGAGCTGTTTTTT. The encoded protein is CASSWAGALNTGELFF.

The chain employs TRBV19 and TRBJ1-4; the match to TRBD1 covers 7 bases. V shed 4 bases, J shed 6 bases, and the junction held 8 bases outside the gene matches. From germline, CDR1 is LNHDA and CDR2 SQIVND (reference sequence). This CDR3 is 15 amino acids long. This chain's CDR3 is CASSTNRGWDEKLFF. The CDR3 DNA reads TGTGCCAGTAGTACAAACAGGGGTTGGGATGAAAAACTGTTTTTT.

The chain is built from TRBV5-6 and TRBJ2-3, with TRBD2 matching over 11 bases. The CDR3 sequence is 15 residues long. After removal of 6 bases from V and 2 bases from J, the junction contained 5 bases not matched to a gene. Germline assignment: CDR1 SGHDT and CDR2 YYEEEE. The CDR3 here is CASKSLAGATDTQYF. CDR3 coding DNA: TGTGCCAGCAAGTCACTAGCGGGAGCCACAGATACGCAGTATTTT.

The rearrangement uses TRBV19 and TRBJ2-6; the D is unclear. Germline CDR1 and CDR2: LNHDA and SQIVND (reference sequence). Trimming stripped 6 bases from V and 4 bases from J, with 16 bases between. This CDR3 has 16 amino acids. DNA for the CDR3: TGTGCCAGTAGACCACTCGTACAACCCGGGGCCAACGTCCTGACTTTC. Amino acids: CASRPLVQPGANVLTF.

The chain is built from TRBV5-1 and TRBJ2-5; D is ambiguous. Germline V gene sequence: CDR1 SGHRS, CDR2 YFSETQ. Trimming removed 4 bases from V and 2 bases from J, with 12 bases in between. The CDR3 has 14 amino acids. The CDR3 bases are TGCGCCAGCAGCCCACGACCAAATCAAGAGACCCAGTACTTC. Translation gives CASSPRPNQETQYF.

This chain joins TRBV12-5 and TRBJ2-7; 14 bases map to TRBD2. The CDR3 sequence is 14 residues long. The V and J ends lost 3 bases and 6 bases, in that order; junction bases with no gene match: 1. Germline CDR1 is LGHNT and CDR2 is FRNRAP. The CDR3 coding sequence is TGTGCTAGTGGTTTCGGACTAGCGGGGGGCGAGCAGTACTTC. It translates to CASGFGLAGGEQYF.

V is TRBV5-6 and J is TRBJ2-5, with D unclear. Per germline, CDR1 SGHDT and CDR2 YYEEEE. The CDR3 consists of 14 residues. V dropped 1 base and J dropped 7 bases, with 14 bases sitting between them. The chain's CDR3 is CASSLIELSGTQYF. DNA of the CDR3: TGTGCCAGCAGCTTGATCGAACTCTCTGGGACCCAGTACTTC.

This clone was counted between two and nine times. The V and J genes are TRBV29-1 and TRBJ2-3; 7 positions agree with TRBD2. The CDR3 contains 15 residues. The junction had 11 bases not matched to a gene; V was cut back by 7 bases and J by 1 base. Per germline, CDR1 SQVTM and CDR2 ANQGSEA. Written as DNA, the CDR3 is TGCAGCGGAGAGGCTAGCGGTTCCCGCACAGATACGCAGTATTTT. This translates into CSGEASGSRTDTQYF.

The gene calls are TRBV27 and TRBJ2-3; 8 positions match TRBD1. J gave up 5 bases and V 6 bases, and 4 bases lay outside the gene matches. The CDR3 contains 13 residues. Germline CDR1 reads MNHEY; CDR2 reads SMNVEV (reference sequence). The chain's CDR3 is CASSLGTGDTQYF. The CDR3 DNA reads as TGTGCCAGCAGCCTTGGGACAGGAGATACGCAGTATTTT.

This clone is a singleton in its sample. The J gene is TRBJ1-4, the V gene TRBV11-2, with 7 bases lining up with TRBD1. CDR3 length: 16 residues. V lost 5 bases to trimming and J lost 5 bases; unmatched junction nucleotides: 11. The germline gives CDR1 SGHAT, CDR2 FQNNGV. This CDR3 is CASSLDRARFNEKLFF. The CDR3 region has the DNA TGTGCCAGCAGCCTTGACAGGGCGAGGTTCAATGAAAAACTGTTTTTT.

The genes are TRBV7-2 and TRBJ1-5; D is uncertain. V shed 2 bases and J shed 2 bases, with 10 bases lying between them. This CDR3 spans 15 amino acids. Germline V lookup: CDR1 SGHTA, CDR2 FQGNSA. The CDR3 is CASSLIGTGNQPQHF. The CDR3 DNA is TGTGCCAGCAGCTTAATTGGTACAGGCAATCAGCCCCAGCATTTT.

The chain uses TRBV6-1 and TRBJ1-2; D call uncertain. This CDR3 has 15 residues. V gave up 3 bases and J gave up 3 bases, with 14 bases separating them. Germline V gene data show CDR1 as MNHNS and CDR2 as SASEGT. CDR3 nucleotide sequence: TGTGCCAGCAGTGACGCAGCTGGGGTAGACTATGGCTACACCTTC. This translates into CASSDAAGVDYGYTF.

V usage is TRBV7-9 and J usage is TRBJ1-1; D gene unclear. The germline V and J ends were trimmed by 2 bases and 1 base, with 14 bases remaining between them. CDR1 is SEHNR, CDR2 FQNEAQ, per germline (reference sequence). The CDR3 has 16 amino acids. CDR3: CASSLWSGERNTEAFF. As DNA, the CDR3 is TGTGCCAGCAGCTTATGGTCTGGGGAAAGGAACACTGAAGCTTTCTTT. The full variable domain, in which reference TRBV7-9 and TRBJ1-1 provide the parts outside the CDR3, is DTGVSQNPRHKITKRGQNVTFRCDPISEHNRLYWYRQTLGQGPEFLTYFQNEAQLEKSRLLSDRFSAERPKGSFSTLEIQRTEQGDSAMYLCASSLWSGERNTEAFFGQGTRLTVV.

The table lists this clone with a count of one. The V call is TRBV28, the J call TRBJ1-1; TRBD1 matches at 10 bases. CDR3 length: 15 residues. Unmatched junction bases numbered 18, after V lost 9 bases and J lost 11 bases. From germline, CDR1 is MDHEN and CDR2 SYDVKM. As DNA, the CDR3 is TGTGCCAGTTTTCACCGGGACAGGGGTGTTAAGTCGGCTTTCTTT. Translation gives CASFHRDRGVKSAFF.

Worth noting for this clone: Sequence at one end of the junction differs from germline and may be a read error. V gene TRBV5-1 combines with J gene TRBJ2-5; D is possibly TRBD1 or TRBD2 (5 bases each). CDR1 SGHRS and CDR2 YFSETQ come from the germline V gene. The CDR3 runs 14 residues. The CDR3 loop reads CASSYGADQGTQYF. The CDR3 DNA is TGCGCCAGCAGCTACGGGGCAGACCAAGGGACCCAGTACTTC.

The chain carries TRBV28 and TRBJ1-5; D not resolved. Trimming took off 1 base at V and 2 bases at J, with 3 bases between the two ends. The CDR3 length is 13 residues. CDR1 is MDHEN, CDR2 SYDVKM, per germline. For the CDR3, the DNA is TGTGCCAGCAGTTTATACGGCAATCAGCCCCAGCATTTT. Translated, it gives CASSLYGNQPQHF.

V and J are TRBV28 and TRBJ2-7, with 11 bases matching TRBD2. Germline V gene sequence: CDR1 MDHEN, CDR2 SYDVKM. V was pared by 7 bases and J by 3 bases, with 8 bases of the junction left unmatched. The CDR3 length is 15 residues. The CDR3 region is CASTSPGTSGYEQYF. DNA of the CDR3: TGTGCCAGCACCTCCCCCGGGACTAGCGGCTACGAGCAGTACTTC.

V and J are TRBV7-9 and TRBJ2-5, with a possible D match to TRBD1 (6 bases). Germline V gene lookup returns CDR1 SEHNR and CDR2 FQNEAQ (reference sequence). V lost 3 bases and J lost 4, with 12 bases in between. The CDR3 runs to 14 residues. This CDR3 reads CASSFGTPSETQYF. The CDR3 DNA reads TGTGCCAGCAGCTTCGGGACACCGTCAGAGACCCAGTACTTC.

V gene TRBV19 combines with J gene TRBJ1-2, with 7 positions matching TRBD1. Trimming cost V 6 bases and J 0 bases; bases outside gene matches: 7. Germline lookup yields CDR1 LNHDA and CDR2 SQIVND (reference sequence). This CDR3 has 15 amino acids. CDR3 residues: CASRSNRGANYGYTF. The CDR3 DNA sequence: TGTGCCAGTAGAAGTAACAGGGGCGCTAACTATGGCTACACCTTC.